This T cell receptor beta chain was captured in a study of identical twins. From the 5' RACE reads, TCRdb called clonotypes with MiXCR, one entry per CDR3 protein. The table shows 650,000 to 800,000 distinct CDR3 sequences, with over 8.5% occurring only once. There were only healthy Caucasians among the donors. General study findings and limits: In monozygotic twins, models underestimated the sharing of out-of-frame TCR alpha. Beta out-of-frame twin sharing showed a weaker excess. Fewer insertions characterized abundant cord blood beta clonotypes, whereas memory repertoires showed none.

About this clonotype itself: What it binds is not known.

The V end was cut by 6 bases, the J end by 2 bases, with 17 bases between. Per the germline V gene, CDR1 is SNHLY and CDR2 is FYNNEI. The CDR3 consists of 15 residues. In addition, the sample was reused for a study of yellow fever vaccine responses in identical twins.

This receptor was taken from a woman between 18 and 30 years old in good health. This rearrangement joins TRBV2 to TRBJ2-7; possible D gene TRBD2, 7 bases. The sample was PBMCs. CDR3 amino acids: CASREGGAPTYEQYF. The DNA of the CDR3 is TGTGCCAGCAGGGAGGGGGGGGCTCCTACCTACGAGCAGTACTTC.